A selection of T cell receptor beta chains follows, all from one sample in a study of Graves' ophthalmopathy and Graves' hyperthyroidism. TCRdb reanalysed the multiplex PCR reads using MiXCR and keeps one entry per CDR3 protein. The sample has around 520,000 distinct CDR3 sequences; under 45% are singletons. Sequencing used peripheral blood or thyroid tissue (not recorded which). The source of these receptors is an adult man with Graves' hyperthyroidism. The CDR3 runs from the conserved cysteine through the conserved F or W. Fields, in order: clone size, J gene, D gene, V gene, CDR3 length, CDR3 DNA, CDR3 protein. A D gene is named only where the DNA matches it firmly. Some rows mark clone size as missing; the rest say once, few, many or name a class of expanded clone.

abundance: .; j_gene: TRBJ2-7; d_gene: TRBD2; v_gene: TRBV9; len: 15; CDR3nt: TGTGCCAGCAGCGAGTCTAGCGGGGGCCTCTACGAGCAGTACTTC; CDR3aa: CASSESSGGLYEQYF
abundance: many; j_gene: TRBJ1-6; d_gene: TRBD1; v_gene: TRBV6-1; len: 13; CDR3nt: TGTGCCAGCAGCGGACAGGGGAATTCACCCCTCCACTTT; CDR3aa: CASSGQGNSPLHF
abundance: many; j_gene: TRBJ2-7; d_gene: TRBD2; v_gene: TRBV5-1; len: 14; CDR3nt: TGCGCCAGCAGGCCCGGGACTACCTCTTACGAGCAGTACTTC; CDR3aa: CASRPGTTSYEQYF
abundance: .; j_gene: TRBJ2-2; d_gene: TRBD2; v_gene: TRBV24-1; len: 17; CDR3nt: TGTGCCACCAGCGAGGCGCCGGGACTAGGGGTCACCGGGGAGCTGTTTTTT; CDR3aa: CATSEAPGLGVTGELFF
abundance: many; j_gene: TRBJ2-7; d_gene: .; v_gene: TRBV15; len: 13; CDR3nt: TGTGCCACCAGCACCGGACGCTCCTACGAGCAGTACTTC; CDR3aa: CATSTGRSYEQYF
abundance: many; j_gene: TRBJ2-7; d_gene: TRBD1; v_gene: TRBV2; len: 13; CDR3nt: TGTGCCATACAGGGGACCCTTACCTACGAGCAGTACTTC; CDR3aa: CAIQGTLTYEQYF
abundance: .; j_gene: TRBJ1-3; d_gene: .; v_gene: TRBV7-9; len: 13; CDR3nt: TGTGCCAGCAGCGGGGGACCCAACTACACCATATATTTT; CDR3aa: CASSGGPNYTIYF
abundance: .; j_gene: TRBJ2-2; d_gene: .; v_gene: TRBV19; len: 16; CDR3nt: TGTGCCAGTAGTATAGGTACTAGCATCCCCTCCGGGGAGCTGTTTTTT; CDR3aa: CASSIGTSIPSGELFF
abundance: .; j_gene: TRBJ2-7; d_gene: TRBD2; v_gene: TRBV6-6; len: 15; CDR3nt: TGTGCCAACAGTGATTGGGGACTAGCACTCTACGAGCAGTACTTC; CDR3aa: CANSDWGLALYEQYF
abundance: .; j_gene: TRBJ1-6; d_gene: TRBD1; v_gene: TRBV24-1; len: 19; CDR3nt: TGTGCCACCAGTGGAGGGCTACCCCGCACAGGGGGAGATAATTCACCCCTCCACTTT; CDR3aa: CATSGGLPRTGGDNSPLHF
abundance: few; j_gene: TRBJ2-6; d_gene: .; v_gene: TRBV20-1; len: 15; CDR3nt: TGCAGTGCTAGAGATGTCCGCTCTGGGGCCAACGTCCTGACTTTC; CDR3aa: CSARDVRSGANVLTF
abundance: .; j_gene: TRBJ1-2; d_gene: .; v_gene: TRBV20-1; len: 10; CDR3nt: TGCAGTGCTTGGTTACGGGGAGACACCTTC; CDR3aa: CSAWLRGDTF
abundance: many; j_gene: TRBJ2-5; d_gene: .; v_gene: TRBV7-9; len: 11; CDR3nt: TGTGCCAGCAGCGGCGGACCTAGCCCGTACTTC; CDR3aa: CASSGGPSPYF
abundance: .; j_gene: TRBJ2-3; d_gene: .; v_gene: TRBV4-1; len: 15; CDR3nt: TGCGCCAGCAGCCAAGAGTTCCTGCGCACAGATACGCAGTATTTT; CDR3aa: CASSQEFLRTDTQYF
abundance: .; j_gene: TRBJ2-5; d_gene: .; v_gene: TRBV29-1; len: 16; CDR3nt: TGCAGCGTTGCAACGGTCGGTGACAGGAGGTTAGAGACCCAGTACTTC; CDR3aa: CSVATVGDRRLETQYF
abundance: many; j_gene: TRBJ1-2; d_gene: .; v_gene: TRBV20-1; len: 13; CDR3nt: TGCAGTGCTCGACAGCTTTTGGACTATGGCTACACCTTC; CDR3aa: CSARQLLDYGYTF
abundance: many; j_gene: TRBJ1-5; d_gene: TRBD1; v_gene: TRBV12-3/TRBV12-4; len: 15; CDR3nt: TGTGCCAGCAGCCCCAAGGGACAGGGGGTTCAGCCCCAGCATTTT; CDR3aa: CASSPKGQGVQPQHF
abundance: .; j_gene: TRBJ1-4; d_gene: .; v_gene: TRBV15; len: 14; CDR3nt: TGTGCCACCAGCAGAGGGTGGGCTAATGAAAAACTGTTTTTT; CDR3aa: CATSRGWANEKLFF